The rows below give T cell receptor beta chains drawn from one sample of a study of blood T cell repertoires in COVID-19. This table comes from immunoSEQ multiplex PCR, and its TCRdb copy is limited to in-frame clones, with some not included. The table lists 100,000 to 150,000 clones, about 81% of them singletons. The sequenced sample consisted of peripheral blood. The source is a woman aged 80 or older with acute or convalescent COVID-19. Each CDR3 is given with its conserved first and last residue. A D gene is named only where the DNA matches it firmly. Clone size is given for some rows only: seen once, a few or many times, or a class if the clone is expanded.

clone_size d_call j_call v_call cdr3_aa cdr3_nt
- TRBD1 TRBJ1-2 TRBV5-4 CASSSQGANYGYTF TGTGCCAGCAGCTCACAGGGGGCTAACTATGGCTACACCTTC
once TRBD2 TRBJ2-1 TRBV9 CASSGGTSGYNEQFF TGTGCCAGCAGCGGCGGGACTAGCGGATACAATGAGCAGTTCTTC
- - TRBJ2-3 TRBV7-7 CASSPIDRRDTQYF TGTGCTAGCAGCCCAATAGACAGGAGGGATACGCAGTATTTT
- - TRBJ1-1 TRBV27 CASRAPTMNTEAFF TGTGCCAGCAGGGCACCAACTATGAACACTGAAGCTTTCTTT
- - TRBJ1-1 TRBV11-2 CASSSWGVQGPEAFF TGTGCCAGCAGCTCCTGGGGAGTACAGGGCCCTGAAGCTTTCTTT
- TRBD2 TRBJ2-5 TRBV6-2/TRBV6-3 CASSYGVGGRTKIFQETQYF TGTGCCAGCAGTTACGGTGTTGGCGGGAGGACAAAAATTTTCCAAGAGACCCAGTACTTC
- TRBD1 TRBJ2-3 TRBV27 CASSYGTGVGTDTQYF TGTGCCAGCAGTTACGGGACAGGGGTGGGCACAGATACGCAGTATTTT
- - TRBJ2-2 TRBV6-5 CASSYFTGNTGELFF TGTGCCAGCAGTTACTTCACAGGAAACACCGGGGAGCTGTTTTTT
- - TRBJ1-4 TRBV4-3 CASSQDTYEKLFF TGCGCCAGCAGCCAAGATACATATGAAAAACTGTTTTTT
- - TRBJ2-5 TRBV6-5 CASSYSAGQETQYF TGTGCCAGCAGTTACTCCGCAGGGCAAGAGACCCAGTACTTC
few TRBD1 TRBJ1-2 TRBV24-1 CATSAQRTGAITNYGYTF TGTGCCACCAGTGCCCAACGGACAGGGGCCATAACTAACTATGGCTACACCTTC
- - TRBJ2-3 TRBV4-3 CASSQEEGQTDTQYF TGCGCCAGCAGCCAAGAGGAGGGACAGACAGATACGCAGTATTTT
few TRBD1 TRBJ1-5 TRBV7-8 CASSHDRAQPQHF TGTGCCAGCAGCCATGACAGGGCCCAGCCCCAGCATTTT
- - TRBJ1-5 TRBV12-3/TRBV12-4 CASSLESQPQHF TGTGCCAGCAGTTTAGAGAGTCAGCCCCAGCATTTT
- - TRBJ1-2 TRBV6-2/TRBV6-3 CASSYNRGNQNYGYTF TGTGCCAGCAGTTACAATCGGGGGAATCAGAACTATGGCTACACCTTC
- - TRBJ1-3 TRBV30 CAWSVLSGNTIYF TGTGCCTGGAGTGTACTCTCTGGAAACACCATATATTTT
once - TRBJ1-5 TRBV6-2/TRBV6-3 CASSYFRGKGGNQPQHF TGTGCCAGCAGTTACTTTCGGGGGAAGGGTGGCAATCAGCCCCAGCATTTT
- - TRBJ2-5 TRBV7-9 CASSALGSGETQYF TGTGCCAGCAGCGCCCTAGGGAGCGGGGAGACCCAGTACTTC
once - TRBJ2-2 TRBV7-6 CASSGQRAANTGELFF TGTGCCAGCAGCGGACAGAGGGCGGCGAACACCGGGGAGCTGTTTTTT
- - TRBJ1-1 TRBV16 CASSQSGRGNTEAFF TGTGCCAGCAGCCAATCCGGGAGGGGGAACACTGAAGCTTTCTTT
- TRBD2 TRBJ2-3 TRBV5-1 CASGAGGSGDTQYF TGCGCCAGCGGAGCGGGAGGGTCGGGGGATACGCAGTATTTT
- - TRBJ1-6 TRBV25-1 CASSDLGTKVGPLHF TGTGCCAGCAGTGATCTGGGGACAAAGGTGGGACCCCTCCACTTT
- TRBD1 TRBJ2-7 TRBV5-6 CASSSGGGYEQYF TGTGCCAGCAGCTCAGGGGGCGGCTACGAGCAGTACTTC
- TRBD2 TRBJ2-1 TRBV5-1 CASSLEAGVLNEQFF TGCGCCAGCAGCTTGGAAGCGGGGGTCCTAAATGAGCAGTTCTTC
once - TRBJ1-1 TRBV6-5 CASKTGYAEAFF TGTGCCAGCAAAACGGGGTACGCTGAAGCTTTCTTT
- - TRBJ1-1 TRBV19 CASSRGRGTEAFF TGTGCCAGTAGTAGAGGGAGGGGCACTGAAGCTTTCTTT
few - TRBJ1-3 TRBV7-8 CASSPQVGNTIYF TGTGCCAGCAGCCCCCAGGTCGGAAACACCATATATTTT
- TRBD2 TRBJ2-7 TRBV7-2 CASSLGGGGSAVFF TGTGCCAGCAGCTTAGGGGGAGGCGGGAGTGCCGTTTTCTTC
- - TRBJ1-1 TRBV12-3/TRBV12-4 CASTLQGYTEAFF TGTGCCAGCACCCTACAGGGCTACACTGAAGCTTTCTTT
- - TRBJ1-2 TRBV25-1 CASSESVGALGGYTF TGTGCCAGCAGTGAATCGGTAGGGGCGCTCGGTGGCTACACCTTC
- - TRBJ1-1 TRBV7-2 CASSFQGNTEAFF TGTGCCAGCAGCTTCCAGGGGAACACTGAAGCTTTCTTT
- - TRBJ1-6 TRBV6-6 CASSDSSYNSPLHF TGTGCCAGCAGCGACAGCTCCTATAATTCACCCCTCCACTTT
- TRBD1 TRBJ1-4 TRBV7-2 CASSLVKTGVNEKLFF TGTGCCAGCAGCTTAGTGAAAACAGGGGTTAATGAAAAACTGTTTTTT
few TRBD1 TRBJ1-1 TRBV6-2/TRBV6-3 CASSRQGGTEAFF TGTGCCAGCAGTCGACAGGGCGGGACTGAAGCTTTCTTT
- - TRBJ1-4 TRBV7-9 CASSQQGWGTDNEKLFF TGTGCCAGCAGTCAACAGGGTTGGGGAACCGATAATGAAAAACTGTTTTTT
- TRBD1 TRBJ1-1 TRBV2 CASSESWVRQGAIPEAFF TGTGCCAGCAGTGAAAGTTGGGTTAGACAGGGGGCGATACCTGAAGCTTTCTTT
- TRBD1 TRBJ2-7 TRBV6-5 CAISDRLSYEQYF TGTGCCATTTCGGACAGGTTATCCTACGAGCAGTACTTC
- - TRBJ1-5 TRBV6-2/TRBV6-3 CASSYSAGYQPQHF TGTGCCAGCAGTTACTCGGCGGGGTATCAGCCCCAGCATTTT
- TRBD2 TRBJ2-1 TRBV7-2 CASSTSGGEYNEQFF TGTGCCAGCAGCACTAGCGGGGGGGAATACAATGAGCAGTTCTTC
- - TRBJ1-3 TRBV6-5 CASSLDSGNTIYF TGTGCCAGCAGTTTAGACTCTGGAAACACCATATATTTT
- TRBD1 TRBJ2-7 TRBV30 CAWGTGSYEQYF TGTGCCTGGGGGACAGGGTCCTACGAGCAGTACTTC
- - TRBJ1-1 TRBV6-6 CASIELSSEAFF TGTGCCAGCATCGAGTTAAGTTCTGAAGCTTTCTTT
few - TRBJ2-1 TRBV7-6 CASSLAESSGAQFF TGTGCCAGCAGCTTAGCCGAGTCCAGCGGAGCTCAGTTCTTC
- TRBD1 TRBJ1-1 TRBV18 CASSDFGQDTEAFF TGTGCCAGCTCAGATTTCGGACAGGACACTGAAGCTTTCTTT
- TRBD1 TRBJ1-4 TRBV5-1 CASSPTQTGVNEKLFF TGCGCCAGCAGCCCCACCCAGACAGGGGTTAATGAAAAACTGTTTTTT
- TRBD2 TRBJ2-3 TRBV3-1/TRBV3-2 CASSQGTSGWDTQYF TGTGCCAGCAGCCAGGGGACTAGCGGGTGGGATACGCAGTATTTT
few - TRBJ1-4 TRBV30 CAGRPAGVKLFF TGTGCCGGGAGACCCGCAGGTGTTAAACTGTTTTTT
- TRBD1 TRBJ1-1 TRBV27 CASIPMTGWNTEAFF TGTGCCAGCATCCCTATGACAGGGTGGAACACTGAAGCTTTCTTT
- TRBD2 TRBJ2-2 TRBV11-2 CASSLIAGGTGELFF TGTGCCAGCAGCTTGATAGCGGGAGGCACCGGGGAGCTGTTTTTT
- TRBD2 TRBJ2-3 TRBV19 CASSVTSGSTDTQYF TGTGCCAGTAGTGTAACTAGCGGGAGCACAGATACGCAGTATTTT
- - TRBJ1-4 TRBV11-2 CASSPGHLTTNEKLFF TGTGCCAGCAGCCCTGGACACCTAACAACTAATGAAAAACTGTTTTTT